This T cell receptor (beta chain) was retrieved from a study of T and B cells in COVID-19 patients (dated by TCRdb to between 2020 and 2021). Describing the broader study: In this study, adaptive immunity was profiled in COVID-19 patients who either had active infection or had recovered, using TRB and IGH repertoire sequencing of peripheral blood. A recovered cohort comprised roughly 19 patients contributing about 20 samples, mostly after mild to moderate COVID-19 managed as outpatients. A median age of roughly 32 years was recorded in the recovered cohort versus around 67 years in the active-infection cohort. Critical illness requiring mechanical ventilation or ECMO was present in about 55% of the 20 patients in the active-infection cohort. In the active-infection cohort, about 90% of the roughly 20 patients had comorbidities linked to unfavorable COVID-19 outcome. The repository of TCR and BCR sequences included 55 to 75 time points from more than 35 patients, and more than 7.5 million TCR sequences were analysed. A couple of patients were in both the active and recovered cohorts because samples existed from active disease and from after recovery. Repertoire analyses used an age-matched reference group of approximately 40 healthy donors who were negative for COVID-19 antibodies as the comparison. As many as 9 follow-up blood samples were collected from each patient, and in some individuals these samples spanned different disease stages. The full study reports these points: Specific T cell subsets (CD4+/Treg/CD8+) and sorted SARS-CoV-2-responsive or tetramer+ T cells had not yet been sequenced, and these experiments were ongoing. Few blood samples were available from mildly ill patients while symptoms were present or from severe cases at early time points. In active COVID-19, TRB repertoires were highly clonal, while at recovery, diversity and richness increased above the levels seen in healthy donors. In patients with COVID-19, the usage of TRBV/TRBJ genes was reported to be strongly skewed. The recovered cohort had 2,331 exclusive TCR clusters, including 31 low-pGen clusters. The size of the cohort was considered insufficient for assessing HLA contributions to COVID-19 susceptibility or severity. The reported TCR clusters were said to need prospective validation before any clinical use.

From the germline V gene, CDR1 is MNHNS and CDR2 is SASEGT. V lost 6 bases and J lost 0 bases; the stretch between them is 3 bases long. From the cysteine up to the phenylalanine, the CDR3 has a length of 13 residues. The kept DNA is CDR3 alone, 39 bases in frame from the first base. The sample was run on an Illumina MiSeq. Multiplex PCR with BIOMED2 TRB-A/B primer pools was used to amplify the TRB rearrangements. Two consecutive PCRs added Illumina-compatible adapters and 7-nucleotide sample barcodes to the amplicons. Phusion HS II polymerase was used for all library PCRs. The amplicons were purified from gel with the NucleoSpin Gel and PCR Clean-up kit, measured on Qubit, and then pooled at around 4 nM. The quality of the amplicon pool was checked on an Agilent 2100 Bioanalyzer prior to Illumina next-generation sequencing. The paper's data handling went like this. Annotation of TRB rearrangements was performed with MiXCR 3.0.8 using the default MiXCR reference library. Non-productive reads and sequences with fewer than 2 reads were removed, and each unique CDR3 nucleotide sequence was counted as one clone. Clonality, diversity, richness and V-J gene usage were calculated in R 3.5.1. GLIPH2 was used to cluster TCRs by CDR3 similarity, and OLGA was used to calculate generation probabilities. GLIPH2 clusters were kept only when the clusters contained at least four unique TCR clonotypes present in at least three individuals. TCRdb trimmed the raw reads at Q25, called clones with MiXCR and kept productive beta chains. Rows merge per CDR3 protein into single entries with the most common DNA and genes. The V and J calls, along with clone size, are taken from TCRdb and not from the paper's own processing. The sample yields about 3,100 distinct CDR3 sequences; about 23% were counted once. The ten top clones hold 15% to 20% of the sample.

TRB repertoires were amplified using roughly 240-550 ng of genomic DNA isolated from blood. This clonotype was picked up a small number of times. The target of this receptor is not known. The record has no base qualities; no much larger clone is one base away. Sequenced sample: blood. Here the chain combines TRBV6-1 and TRBJ2-6; the D gene identity is not certain. The TCR originated in a human donor with active COVID-19. The CDR3 region has the sequence CASRVSGANVLTF. In nucleotide form, the sequence is TGTGCCAGCAGGGTCTCTGGGGCCAACGTCCTGACTTTC.